The present T cell receptor (beta chain) was sequenced within a study of blood T cell repertoires in COVID-19. As for the study in general: The United States, Italy and Spain were the sources of the acute and convalescent COVID-19 samples. The cDNA or gDNA used as material had been derived from T cells, B-cell-depleted T cells, or PBMCs.

V was trimmed by 4 bases and J by 2 bases, leaving 10 bases between them. The length of the CDR3 is 15 residues. Germline CDR1 is SGHNT and CDR2 is YYREEE (reference sequence). Clones were sequenced by immunoSEQ multiplex PCR, and TCRdb holds only the in-frame ones, with some missing. Among 77,000 or so clones, around 76% were seen once, and the ten largest hold 25% to 30%. Sequenced: peripheral blood. The receptor's source is a woman aged 80 or older with active or convalescent COVID-19. This chain uses TRBV5-4 with TRBJ2-6; weak D call: TRBD1 (5 bases). CDR3 loop: CASSPGQTGANVLTF. In DNA form, the CDR3 reads TGTGCCAGCAGCCCCGGACAAACTGGGGCCAACGTCCTGACTTTC.